This T cell receptor beta chain was recorded in a study of T cell repertoires in cytomegalovirus infection. MiXCR, run by TCRdb on the reads, gives a single entry per CDR3 protein. This sample has about 500,000 distinct CDR3 sequences, with about 33% found just once. This CDR3 comprises 10 residues. Germline values: CDR1 MNHEY, CDR2 SVGEGT. V lost 10 bases and J 2 bases, leaving 3 bases between the germline ends. This clonotype was seen only a few times. As yet, its antigen is unknown. Sequences were derived from cultured PBMCs, sampled from culture after CMV antigen stimulation. The receptor was isolated from a human donor in good health (CMV status not recorded). Some clones in this sample may be carry-over from other donors' samples. The chain is built from TRBV6-2 or TRBV6-3 and TRBJ1-5; D unresolved. The CDR3 protein is CATGNQPQHF. CDR3 nucleotide sequence: TGTGCCACTGGCAATCAGCCCCAGCATTTT.